This TCR beta chain is from a study of blood T cell repertoires in COVID-19. About the study: From the United States, Italy and Spain came samples of acute and convalescent COVID-19. PBMCs, B-cell-depleted T cells, or T cells provided the cDNA or gDNA that made up the material.

Original handling: Using reference gene primer amplification, nucleated cell counts were estimated. Produced via immunoSEQ multiplex PCR; TCRdb's table is partial and in-frame only. Clone size and V and J calls were adopted from that table, with D and trimming inferred from the DNA. The repertoire consists of about 130,000 clones, with around 80% occurring once and the leading ten covering roughly 1.8%. The CDR3 consists of 14 residues. Looked up from germline, CDR1 is MNHEY and CDR2 is SVGAGI. The ends were cut back, 5 bases at V and 3 bases at J, with 13 bases in the middle. V usage is TRBV6-5 and J usage is TRBJ1-2; D is possibly TRBD1 (5 bases). The source is a man aged 70 or older with acute or convalescent COVID-19. The sequenced sample consisted of peripheral blood. The DNA of the CDR3 is TGTGCCAGCAGTCGGGTACAGGCCCACTATGGCTACACCTTC. This encodes CASSRVQAHYGYTF.